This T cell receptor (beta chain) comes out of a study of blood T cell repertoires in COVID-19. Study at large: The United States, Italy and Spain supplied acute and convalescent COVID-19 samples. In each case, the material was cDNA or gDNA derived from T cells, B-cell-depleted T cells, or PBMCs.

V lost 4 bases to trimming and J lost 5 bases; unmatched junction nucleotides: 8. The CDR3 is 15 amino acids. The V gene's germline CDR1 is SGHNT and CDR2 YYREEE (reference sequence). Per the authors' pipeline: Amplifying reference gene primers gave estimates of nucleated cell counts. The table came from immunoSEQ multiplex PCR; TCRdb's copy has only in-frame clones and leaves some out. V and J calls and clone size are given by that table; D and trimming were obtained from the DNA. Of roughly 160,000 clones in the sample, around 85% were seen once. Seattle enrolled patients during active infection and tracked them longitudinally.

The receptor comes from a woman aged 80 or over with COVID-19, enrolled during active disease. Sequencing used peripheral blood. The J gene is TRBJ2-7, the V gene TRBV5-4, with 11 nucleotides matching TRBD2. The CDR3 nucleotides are TGTGCCAGCAGCCTAGAACTAGCGGGAGACCACGAGCAGTACTTC. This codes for CASSLELAGDHEQYF.